Listed here are 22 T cell receptor beta chains from one sample, sequenced in a study of T cells after yellow fever vaccination. TCRdb called the 5' RACE reads again in MiXCR, with one record for every CDR3 protein. The table shows about 99,000 distinct CDR3 sequences, with 4.5% to 6% occurring only once. The sample here was CD8+ T cells sorted from PBMCs, taken 10 days after the yellow fever booster vaccination. Source of these receptors: a man aged 18 to 29 who received the YFV17D yellow fever vaccine.

This clonotype turned up a few times. This chain connects TRBV6-5 to TRBJ2-7, with D perhaps matching TRBD1 (6 bases). CDR1 is MNHEY and CDR2 is SVGAGI in the germline V gene. This CDR3 comprises 14 residues. Between the trimmed V and J ends, which lost 0 bases and 3 bases, there was a span of 9 bases. CDR3 loop: CASSYSARGYEQYF. CDR3 in DNA: TGTGCCAGCAGTTACTCAGCCAGGGGCTACGAGCAGTACTTC.

This clonotype has ten or more counts. This chain connects TRBV9 to TRBJ2-3; D gene ambiguous. Germline CDR1 and CDR2: SGDLS and YYNGEE. Trimming removed 2 bases at V and 3 bases at J, with 4 bases between. The length of the CDR3 is 12 residues. As DNA, the CDR3 is TGTGCCAGCAGCGTGATTACAGATACGCAGTATTTT. Encoded protein: CASSVITDTQYF. The full variable domain, completed using reference TRBV9 and TRBJ2-3, is DSGVTQTPKHLITATGQRVTLRCSPRSGDLSVYWYQQSLDQGLQFLIQYYNGEERAKGNILERFSAQQFPDLHSELNLSSLELGDSALYFCASSVITDTQYFGPGTRLTVL.

This clonotype has ten or more counts. The chain recombines TRBV29-1 with TRBJ2-1; D possibly uses TRBD1 or TRBD2 (7 bases each). Trimming cost V 0 bases and J 0 bases, with 12 bases left between them. The CDR3 extends over 16 amino acids. The germline V gene encodes CDR1 SQVTM and CDR2 ANQGSEA. CDR3 in DNA: TGCAGCGTTGAAGATCAGGGGGGGCTCTCCTACAATGAGCAGTTCTTC. Translated: CSVEDQGGLSYNEQFF.

This chain joins TRBV20-1 and TRBJ1-1, with D maybe TRBD1 (5 bases). Germline loops: CDR1 DFQATT, CDR2 SNEGSKA (reference sequence). This CDR3 is built from 16 residues. Trimming stripped 4 bases from V and 3 bases from J, with 21 bases between. The CDR3 DNA is TGCAGTGCTATAAATGAAGGGGCACGCGAGGACACTGAAGCTTTCTTT. It encodes CSAINEGAREDTEAFF.

This clonotype has ten or more counts. The CDR3 DNA follows: TGTGCCAGCAGCCCCGGGGAGCCCCAGCATTTT. Residues: CASSPGEPQHF. The chain joins TRBV6-2 or TRBV6-3 to TRBJ1-5; D call uncertain. The CDR3 spans 11 residues. V lost 6 bases, J lost 8 bases, and 8 bases lay in between. CDR1 and CDR2 from the germline V gene are MNHEY and SVGEGT.

The DNA of the CDR3 is TGTGCCAGCAGCTTACAGGGCTCGGGGGTTCAGTACTTC. Amino acids: CASSLQGSGVQYF. The chain uses TRBV11-3 and TRBJ2-4; the D gene is possibly TRBD2 (6 bases). With 2 bases removed from V and 11 bases from J, the gap between germline ends came to 13 bases. The CDR3 totals 13 residues. Germline V gene lookup returns CDR1 SGHNT and CDR2 YENEEA.

This clonotype has a count of ten or more. The genes are TRBV7-9 and TRBJ1-1; D is uncertain. Germline CDR1 and CDR2: SEHNR and FQNEAQ (reference sequence). The CDR3 consists of 11 residues. Trimming took 3 bases from V and 11 from J, leaving 10 bases between them. As DNA, the CDR3 is TGTGCCAGCAGCTTCGGGGAGTTGGCTTTCTTT. It specifies CASSFGELAFF.

The chain uses TRBV30 and TRBJ1-1, with a possible D match to TRBD1 (6 bases). The V gene's germline CDR1 is GTSNPN and CDR2 SVGIG (reference sequence). The CDR3 is 15 amino acids. Trimming took 1 base from V and 5 from J, leaving 17 bases between them. CDR3 bases: TGTGCCTGGAGTGCGGGGTCGGCAGGGGTTACTGAAGCTTTCTTT. Its translation is CAWSAGSAGVTEAFF. Full variable domain (outside the CDR3, taken from reference TRBV30 and TRBJ1-1): SQTIHQWPATLVQPVGSPLSLECTVEGTSNPNLYWYRQAAGRGLQLLFYSVGIGQISSEVPQNLSASRPQDRQFILSSKKLLLSDSGFYLCAWSAGSAGVTEAFFGQGTRLTVV.

The J gene is TRBJ1-5, the V gene TRBV6-2 or TRBV6-3; the match to TRBD1 covers 10 bases. Germline V gene sequence: CDR1 MNHEY, CDR2 SVGEGT. The CDR3 totals 15 residues. V was pared by 6 bases and J by 9 bases, with 11 bases of the junction left unmatched. The CDR3 protein is CASSGGQGSLGPQHF. Written as DNA, the CDR3 is TGTGCCAGCAGCGGGGGACAGGGGTCCTTAGGGCCCCAGCATTTT.

Only a few counts were recorded for this clonotype. V usage is TRBV7-3 and J usage is TRBJ2-1, with 7 bases that match TRBD1. This CDR3 spans 14 amino acids. Germline CDR1 reads SGHTA; CDR2 reads FQGTGA. The V segment lost 5 bases and the J segment 7 bases; nucleotides outside the gene matches: 8. The CDR3 DNA sequence: TGTGCCAGCAGCGCGACAGGGTTGGGGAATGAGCAGTTCTTC. Its translation is CASSATGLGNEQFF.

The rearrangement joins TRBV28 to TRBJ2-7; 7 positions match TRBD1. Germline lookup yields CDR1 MDHEN and CDR2 SYDVKM. The CDR3 extends over 16 amino acids. V was clipped by 1 base and J by 0 bases; unmatched bases: 6. The CDR3 DNA follows: TGTGCCAGCAGTTTATCACGGGACAGTATCTCCTACGAGCAGTACTTC. Translation gives CASSLSRDSISYEQYF.

This clonotype has just a few counts. The chain has TRBV27 and TRBJ1-6; D gene uncertain. CDR3 size: 15 residues. V lost 6 bases and J lost 8, with 17 bases in between. Germline V gene sequence: CDR1 MNHEY, CDR2 SMNVEV (reference sequence). The CDR3 nucleotides are TGTGCCAGCAGCACCCCCTTTGGTAGGCATTCACCCCTCCACTTT. Translated, it gives CASSTPFGRHSPLHF.

The chain recombines TRBV5-1 with TRBJ2-7; D possibly corresponds to TRBD2 (6 bases). The V gene's germline CDR1 is SGHRS and CDR2 YFSETQ. Trimming shortened V by 3 bases and J by 3 bases, and 19 bases separated the two germline ends. The CDR3 totals 16 residues. The CDR3 loop is CASSSREWRRDYEQYF. CDR3 DNA: TGCGCCAGCAGCTCTCGGGAGTGGAGGAGAGACTACGAGCAGTACTTC.

This clonotype turned up a few times. The V gene is TRBV10-2, the J gene TRBJ2-5; D call uncertain. The CDR3 has 14 residues. V was pared by 5 bases and J by 5 bases, with 15 bases between. Germline V gives CDR1 WSHSY, CDR2 SAAADI. In DNA form, the CDR3 reads TGCGCCAGCAGTATCGCCCCCGCCGGGGAGACCCAGTACTTC. This sequence encodes CASSIAPAGETQYF.

The genes are TRBV28 and TRBJ2-7; weak D call: TRBD1 (5 bases). V shed 5 bases and J shed 4 bases, with 15 bases lying between them. CDR1 is MDHEN and CDR2 is SYDVKM in the germline V gene. The CDR3 is made up of 14 amino acids. The CDR3 here is CASSPTAFGYEQYF. CDR3 DNA sequence: TGTGCCAGCAGTCCGACAGCTTTCGGGTACGAGCAGTACTTC.

The chain uses TRBV12-3 or TRBV12-4 and TRBJ1-5, with unresolved D. V was pared by 5 bases and J by 0 bases, with 8 bases between. The CDR3 has 14 amino acids. The CDR3 sequence: CASSAGLSNQPQHF. The CDR3 nucleotides read TGTGCCAGCAGTGCCGGTCTTAGCAATCAGCCCCAGCATTTT.

This clonotype occurred many times. The genes are TRBV7-2 and TRBJ1-4, with D unclear. Germline V gene sequence: CDR1 SGHTA, CDR2 FQGNSA. The CDR3 extends over 13 amino acids. V lost 1 base and J 5 bases, leaving 5 bases between the germline ends. CDR3 in amino acids: CASSLGPNEKLFF. The CDR3 DNA sequence: TGTGCCAGCAGCTTAGGACCGAATGAAAAACTGTTTTTT. Combining the CDR3 with reference TRBV7-2 and TRBJ1-4 gives the whole variable domain GAGVSQSPSNKVTEKGKDVELRCDPISGHTALYWYRQSLGQGLEFLIYFQGNSAPDKSGLPSDRFSAERTGGSVSTLTIQRTQQEDSAVYLCASSLGPNEKLFFGSGTQLSVL.

This clonotype was observed many times. The CDR3, as DNA: TGTGCCAGCAGCCCGGACAGGGGGGTTTACAATGAGCAGTTCTTC. Protein product: CASSPDRGVYNEQFF. This chain connects TRBV7-9 to TRBJ2-1, with 10 bases that match TRBD1. J lost 4 bases, V lost 5 bases, and 5 bases had no gene match. Per germline, CDR1 SEHNR and CDR2 FQNEAQ (reference sequence). The CDR3 covers 15 residues.

This clonotype has a handful of counts. V usage is TRBV29-1 and J usage is TRBJ2-2; 7 bases fit TRBD2. This CDR3 is 15 amino acids long. V gave up 5 bases and J gave up 1 base; unmatched junction bases: 7. Looked up from germline, CDR1 is SQVTM and CDR2 is ANQGSEA. CDR3 amino acids: CSVNHAGENTGELFF. The CDR3 DNA sequence: TGCAGCGTTAACCATGCGGGGGAGAACACCGGGGAGCTGTTTTTT.

This clonotype has just a few counts. The chain joins TRBV5-1 to TRBJ1-1, with 9 bases lining up with TRBD1. After removal of 0 bases from V and 4 bases from J, the junction contained 4 bases not matched to a gene. CDR1 SGHRS and CDR2 YFSETQ come from the germline V gene. The CDR3 is 15 residues long. The CDR3 loop reads CASSLDRGQSTEAFF. The CDR3 DNA reads as TGCGCCAGCAGCTTGGACAGGGGGCAAAGCACTGAAGCTTTCTTT.

V and J are TRBV20-1 and TRBJ2-7; no clear D. CDR1 is DFQATT and CDR2 is SNEGSKA in the germline V gene (reference sequence). V shed 4 bases and J shed 2 bases, with 15 bases lying between them. This CDR3 is built from 14 residues. In nucleotides, the CDR3 is TGCAGTGCTACCGCAGGTAGGGCAGCCTACGAGCAGTACGTC. Residues: CSATAGRAAYEQYV.

This chain uses TRBV20-1 with TRBJ2-1; the match to TRBD2 covers 7 bases. The CDR3 contains 13 residues. Germline CDR1 DFQATT, CDR2 SNEGSKA (reference sequence). V lost 0 bases, J lost 7 bases, and 3 bases stayed unmatched. The CDR3 sequence: CSARDLGGNEQFF. The CDR3 coding sequence is TGCAGTGCTAGAGATTTGGGAGGGAATGAGCAGTTCTTC.